These 27 T cell receptor beta chains were sequenced from one sample in a study of shared clonotypes between healthy human individuals. Here immunoSEQ multiplex PCR was the method, and the copy in TCRdb shows in-frame clones only, minus some. The sample has approximately 510,000 clones, approximately 85% seen once. What was sequenced was PBMCs. The receptor set was obtained from a woman between 40 and 50 years old in good health. Some clones in this sample may be carry-over from other donors' samples.

The rearrangement uses TRBV9 and TRBJ2-7, with D possibly TRBD1 on 6 matching bases. The CDR3 is 14 amino acids. Germline V gene sequence: CDR1 SGDLS, CDR2 YYNGEE. Trimming left V 3 bases short and J 6 bases short, with 16 bases between. The CDR3 loop is CASSARDTITEQYF. The CDR3 bases are TGTGCCAGCAGCGCCCGGGACACGATCACCGAGCAGTACTTC.

This clone was recorded once. This chain connects TRBV4-2 to TRBJ2-7; TRBD1 agrees at 11 bases. The CDR3 extends over 17 amino acids. Germline V gene lookup returns CDR1 LGHNA and CDR2 YNFKEQ. V was clipped by 1 base and J by 2 bases; unmatched bases: 7. This chain's CDR3 is CASSQVAGQGDPYEQYF. Written as DNA, the CDR3 is TGTGCCAGCAGCCAAGTTGCGGGACAGGGGGATCCCTACGAGCAGTACTTC.

This clone was observed a handful of times. The chain recombines TRBV28 with TRBJ1-1; possibly TRBD1 for D (5 bases). CDR1 and CDR2 from the germline V gene are MDHEN and SYDVKM. V was cut by 2 bases and J by 1 base, with 14 bases left in between. The CDR3 is 16 amino acids. This CDR3 reads CASSLLTGPQNTEAFF. CDR3 bases: TGTGCCAGCAGTTTACTTACGGGGCCACAGAACACTGAAGCTTTCTTT.

V and J are TRBV10-3 and TRBJ2-3; D possibly uses TRBD1 or TRBD2 (6 bases each). CDR1 is ENHRY, CDR2 SYGVKD, per germline. This CDR3 has 13 amino acids. Trimming removed 10 bases at V and 3 bases at J, with 14 bases between. The CDR3 protein is CATSGDLTDTQYF. The DNA of the CDR3 is TGTGCCACTTCAGGGGACTTGACAGATACGCAGTATTTT.

In this sample, this clone turned up once. The J gene is TRBJ2-5, the V gene TRBV7-8; TRBD1 matches at 7 bases. V was clipped by 2 bases and J by 0 bases; unmatched bases: 3. This CDR3 comprises 15 residues. Per germline, CDR1 SGHVS and CDR2 FQNEAQ. CDR3 loop: CASSLYGQDQETQYF. CDR3 nucleotides: TGTGCCAGCAGCTTATACGGACAGGACCAAGAGACCCAGTACTTC.

With regard to this clone: This clone may be a read error of a much larger clone one base away. The chain links TRBV30 to TRBJ2-7, with a tentative D call TRBD2 (5 bases). Germline V gene sequence: CDR1 GTSNPN, CDR2 SVGIG (reference sequence). This CDR3 region has 13 residues. The CDR3: CAWSVLVNYGQYF. DNA for the CDR3: TGTGCCTGGAGTGTACTAGTGAACTACGGGCAGTACTTC.

V and J are TRBV6-5 and TRBJ1-1; D is undetermined. Trimming took 0 bases from V and 4 from J, leaving 12 bases between them. The CDR3 spans 15 residues. CDR1 is MNHEY, CDR2 SVGAGI, per germline. DNA of the CDR3: TGTGCCAGCAGTTACTCTAGTTCGATCGGCACTGAAGCTTTCTTT. It codes for CASSYSSSIGTEAFF.

The V gene is TRBV19, the J gene TRBJ2-1; 11 positions match TRBD2. Per germline, CDR1 LNHDA and CDR2 SQIVND (reference sequence). J gave up 6 bases and V 6 bases, and 10 bases lay outside the gene matches. The CDR3 is 16 amino acids. The CDR3 nucleotides read TGTGCCAGTAGCCCGGTTCTAGCGGGAGGCCCCAATGAGCAGTTCTTC. This sequence encodes CASSPVLAGGPNEQFF.

This chain joins TRBV19 and TRBJ1-2; D may be TRBD1 (5 bases). Germline V lookup: CDR1 LNHDA, CDR2 SQIVND (reference sequence). V shed 4 bases and J shed 0 bases, with 18 bases lying between them. The CDR3 covers 17 residues. Here the CDR3 DNA reads TGTGCCAGTAGTAGATACACCGGGGCGGGAGCTAACTATGGCTACACCTTC. This encodes CASSRYTGAGANYGYTF.

The chain uses TRBV6-6 and TRBJ2-1; D is uncertain. CDR1 and CDR2 (germline): MNHNY, SVGAGI (reference sequence). The CDR3 loop spans 14 amino acids. Trimming pared 5 bases from V and 0 bases from J, leaving 8 bases between. The CDR3 is CASSSSSSYNEQFF. CDR3 nucleotides: TGTGCCAGCAGTAGTAGTAGCTCCTACAATGAGCAGTTCTTC.

The J gene is TRBJ2-7, the V gene TRBV19; 7 bases are shared with TRBD2. Looked up from germline, CDR1 is LNHDA and CDR2 is SQIVND (reference sequence). V was pared by 0 bases and J by 3 bases, with 8 bases of the junction left unmatched. This CDR3 region has 16 residues. CDR3: CASSIDNGGSIYEQYF. The CDR3 region has the DNA TGTGCCAGTAGTATAGATAACGGCGGGAGTATCTACGAGCAGTACTTC.

The chain has TRBV4-1 and TRBJ1-2, with a possible D match to TRBD1 (5 bases). V was clipped by 3 bases and J by 3 bases, with 14 bases between them. The CDR3 contains 15 residues. From germline, CDR1 is MGHRA and CDR2 YSYEKL. CDR3 DNA: TGCGCCAGCAGCCACCCCATTCAGGGAGACTATGGCTACACCTTC. It yields the protein CASSHPIQGDYGYTF.

The V gene is TRBV7-3, the J gene TRBJ2-3, with 11 bases that match TRBD2. The trim removed 5 bases at V and 5 bases at J, leaving 6 bases unmatched. From germline, CDR1 is SGHTA and CDR2 FQGTGA. The CDR3 extends over 15 amino acids. The DNA for the CDR3 is TGTGCCAGCAGCATTACTAGCGGGAGTCTAGATACGCAGTATTTT. It codes for CASSITSGSLDTQYF.

V usage is TRBV19 and J usage is TRBJ2-7; D is possibly TRBD1 or TRBD2 (5 bases each). The length of the CDR3 is 15 residues. Per germline, CDR1 LNHDA and CDR2 SQIVND (reference sequence). The V end lost 4 bases, the J end lost 3 bases, and 16 bases lay between the germline ends. CDR3 in DNA: TGTGCCAGTAGTACTACGGGACGGACGTTCTACGAGCAGTACTTC. Its protein product is CASSTTGRTFYEQYF.

The V and J genes are TRBV5-4 and TRBJ2-3; TRBD2 aligns across 9 bases. The V gene's germline CDR1 is SGHNT and CDR2 YYREEE (reference sequence). V shed 4 bases and J 4 bases; nucleotides not matched to a gene: 7. This CDR3 comprises 15 residues. The CDR3: CASSHPGGRADTQYF. For the CDR3, the DNA is TGTGCCAGCAGCCACCCTGGCGGGAGGGCAGATACGCAGTATTTT. The variable domain in full, with the rest retrieved from reference TRBV5-4 and TRBJ2-3, is ETGVTQSPTHLIKTRGQQVTLRCSSQSGHNTVSWYQQALGQGPQFIFQYYREEENGRGNFPPRFSGLQFPNYSSELNVNALELDDSALYLCASSHPGGRADTQYFGPGTRLTVL.

The table lists this clone with a few counts. This chain links TRBV4-1 with TRBJ2-7, with 9 bases fitting TRBD2. This CDR3 has 14 amino acids. Per germline, CDR1 MGHRA and CDR2 YSYEKL. V trimming: 2 bases; J trimming: 5 bases; junction bases outside the gene matches: 4. CDR3 DNA: TGCGCCAGCAGCCAACGCGGGAGGGAGCACGAGCAGTACTTC. This codes for CASSQRGREHEQYF.

This sequence joins TRBV19 and TRBJ1-5, with D possibly being TRBD1 (5 bases). V was clipped by 6 bases and J by 4 bases, with 19 bases between them. The CDR3 is 16 amino acids. The germline V gene has CDR1 LNHDA and CDR2 SQIVND (reference sequence). The CDR3 sequence is CASRDPRGGSNQPQHF. In DNA form, the CDR3 reads TGTGCCAGTAGGGACCCCCGGGGGGGTTCTAATCAGCCCCAGCATTTT. The whole variable domain, remainder taken from reference TRBV19 and TRBJ1-5, is DGGITQSPKYLFRKEGQNVTLSCEQNLNHDAMYWYRQDPGQGLRLIYYSQIVNDFQKGDIAEGYSVSREKKESFPLTVTSAQKNPTAFYLCASRDPRGGSNQPQHFGDGTRLSIL.

This sequence joins TRBV7-9 and TRBJ2-1, with 12 bases identical to TRBD2. CDR3 size: 16 residues. In germline, CDR1 is SEHNR, CDR2 FQNEAQ (reference sequence). V lost 2 bases to trimming and J lost 7 bases; unmatched junction nucleotides: 6. The CDR3 here is CASSLLTSGSLNEQFF. The CDR3 DNA sequence: TGTGCCAGCAGCTTATTGACTAGCGGGAGTTTGAATGAGCAGTTCTTC.

The gene calls are TRBV9 and TRBJ2-2; 16 nucleotides match TRBD2. Trimming removed 3 bases from V and 5 bases from J; junction bases left unmatched: 13. The CDR3 consists of 20 residues. Germline V gene sequence: CDR1 SGDLS, CDR2 YYNGEE. The CDR3 here is CASSAGRGLAGGPGTGELFF. The CDR3 nucleotides are TGTGCCAGCAGCGCCGGTAGGGGACTAGCGGGAGGGCCGGGAACCGGGGAGCTGTTTTTT.

V and J are TRBV27 and TRBJ1-1; D unresolved. Germline V gene data show CDR1 as MNHEY and CDR2 as SMNVEV (reference sequence). The V and J ends lost 8 bases and 3 bases respectively, with 7 bases between them. The CDR3 loop spans 11 amino acids. The CDR3 region is CASATYTEAFF. The CDR3 DNA reads as TGTGCCAGCGCAACGTACACTGAAGCTTTCTTT.

This clone was counted only a few times. The chain carries TRBV23-1 and TRBJ1-5, with D tentatively TRBD1 (5 bases). TRBV23-1 is noted as an ORF with a role that remains uncertain. Trimming cost V 1 base and J 0 bases, with 7 bases left between them. There are 15 residues in the CDR3. CDR3 residues: CASSQLGLSNQPQHF. The CDR3 DNA reads as TGCGCCAGCAGTCAATTGGGGCTTAGCAATCAGCCCCAGCATTTT.

As regards this clone: Within the sample, other DNA sequences also encode this same CDR3. The chain employs TRBV10-3 and TRBJ2-3; unclear D gene. Trimming pared 0 bases from V and 3 bases from J, leaving 4 bases between. Germline CDR1 ENHRY, CDR2 SYGVKD. The CDR3 runs to 13 residues. This CDR3 is CAISESGTDTQYF. The CDR3 bases are TGTGCCATCAGTGAGTCGGGGACAGATACGCAGTATTTT.

The chain has TRBV7-9 and TRBJ2-7; D remains ambiguous. V lost 4 bases, J lost 13 bases, and 20 bases lay in between. The CDR3 spans 13 residues. Germline V CDR1 and CDR2: SEHNR, FQNEAQ (reference sequence). As DNA, the CDR3 is TGTGCCAGCAGCTCCCTCTCCGACACTATTGTCTACTTC. Translation: CASSSLSDTIVYF.

This clone has more than one count but fewer than ten. The chain uses TRBV6-5 and TRBJ1-1; D is perhaps TRBD1 (5 bases). The length of the CDR3 is 15 residues. V gave up 4 bases and J gave up 4 bases, with 16 bases separating them. Germline assignment: CDR1 MNHEY and CDR2 SVGAGI. The CDR3 coding sequence is TGTGCCAGCAGTTTATTCAGGGTGCCGGGCACTGAAGCTTTCTTT. This codes for CASSLFRVPGTEAFF.

This sequence joins TRBV10-3 and TRBJ1-5, with 7 bases lining up with TRBD1. Trimming removed 5 bases from V and 4 bases from J; junction bases left unmatched: 5. The CDR3 contains 14 residues. CDR1 is ENHRY, CDR2 SYGVKD, per germline. As DNA, the CDR3 is TGTGCCATCAGTACAGGACAGGATAATCAGCCCCAGCATTTT. This translates into CAISTGQDNQPQHF.

The chain carries TRBV5-1 and TRBJ2-1; D remains unclear. In germline, CDR1 is SGHRS, CDR2 YFSETQ. The CDR3 loop spans 14 amino acids. Trimming shortened V by 0 bases and J by 6 bases, and 10 bases separated the two germline ends. The CDR3 DNA follows: TGCGCCAGCAGCTTGGCGAGTAGCACCAATGAGCAGTTCTTC. Translated, it gives CASSLASSTNEQFF.

This rearrangement joins TRBV21-1 to TRBJ2-1; the D segment call TRBD2 is taken from the table without a DNA check. TRBV21-1 represents a pseudogene. The CDR3 is 20 amino acids. CDR3 sequence (DNA): TGTGCCAGCAGCATCACGAATAAGCGGGAGGTAAGCAGCTCCTACAATGAGCAGTTCTTC. It encodes CASSITNKREVSSSYNEQFF.